The 28 T cell receptor beta chains below come from one sample, sequenced in a study of long-term antiretroviral therapy in people with HIV. The run of the v3.0 immunoSEQ assay was at survey level. Sequencing was performed with immunoSEQ multiplex PCR; in TCRdb, only in-frame clones are kept and a portion is missing. Of roughly 7,100 clones listed, roughly two thirds were seen once; the top ten hold roughly 30%. This sample comprised unsorted PBMCs, obtained 0.2 years after starting antiretroviral therapy. The receptors here all came from a man between 35 and 55 years old with HIV.

This rearrangement joins TRBV4-1 to TRBJ2-7; a possible D gene is TRBD1 (5 bases). From germline, CDR1 is MGHRA and CDR2 YSYEKL. The CDR3 loop spans 15 amino acids. V was shortened by 1 base and J by 7 bases, with 17 bases between the two germline ends. The CDR3 sequence: CASSQVSGLMREQYF. CDR3 nucleotides: TGCGCCAGCAGCCAAGTCTCAGGGTTGATGAGGGAGCAGTACTTC.

The chain employs TRBV5-6 and TRBJ2-7; TRBD2 matches 10 bases. Germline V gene data show CDR1 as SGHDT and CDR2 as YYEEEE. J lost 4 bases, V lost 1 base, and 5 bases had no gene match. The CDR3 length is 15 residues. Here the CDR3 reads CASSLRASGGYEQYF. The CDR3 DNA reads TGTGCCAGCAGCTTGAGGGCTAGCGGGGGTTACGAGCAGTACTTC.

In its sample, this clone was seen a few times. This rearrangement joins TRBV12-5 to TRBJ1-5; 7 positions agree with TRBD1. The CDR3 is 15 amino acids. With V trimmed by 2 bases and J by 6 bases, 7 bases remained unmatched. The germline V gene encodes CDR1 LGHNT and CDR2 FRNRAP. The CDR3 DNA reads TGTGCTAGTGGTTTGCCTCAGGGGGTTGCTCAGCCCCAGCATTTT. It specifies CASGLPQGVAQPQHF.

The CDR3 sequence is CASSLSWANSGNTIYF. As DNA, the CDR3 is TGTGCCAGCAGCTTATCCTGGGCTAACTCTGGAAACACCATATATTTT. The chain is built from TRBV11-2 and TRBJ1-3; D ambiguous. This CDR3 contains 16 residues. V lost 2 bases, J lost 0 bases, and 11 bases lay in between. CDR1 is SGHAT and CDR2 is FQNNGV in the germline V gene.

The genes are TRBV19 and TRBJ1-2; D is unresolved. The V end lost 4 bases, the J end lost 2 bases, and 17 bases lay between the germline ends. The CDR3 contains 16 residues. Germline V gene data show CDR1 as LNHDA and CDR2 as SQIVND (reference sequence). CDR3 in amino acids: CASSTLLDGPNYGYTF. CDR3 DNA: TGTGCCAGTAGTACCCTCCTGGACGGCCCCAACTATGGCTACACCTTC.

The chain has TRBV2 and TRBJ2-7; D unclear. V lost 4 bases and J lost 7, with 20 bases in between. CDR1 is SNHLY and CDR2 is FYNNEI in the germline V gene. CDR3 length: 15 amino acids. The CDR3 reads CASSVRSGPSLEQYF. The CDR3 nucleotides read TGTGCCAGCAGTGTAAGATCCGGACCCTCCTTGGAGCAGTACTTC.

This clone is categorized as medium-sized. The chain is built from TRBV5-1 and TRBJ1-2, with 7 bases fitting TRBD1. This CDR3 is 16 amino acids long. The V gene end was trimmed by 0 bases and the J gene end by 4 bases; junction bases not matched to a gene: 9. Looked up from germline, CDR1 is SGHRS and CDR2 is YFSETQ. CDR3 in DNA: TGCGCCAGCAGCTTGGAGTCAGGGGGATTAATCTATGGCTACACCTTC. Its translation: CASSLESGGLIYGYTF.

The V and J genes are TRBV6-1 and TRBJ1-2, with 7 bases lining up with TRBD1. V was pared by 7 bases and J by 3 bases, with 11 bases of the junction left unmatched. The CDR3 extends over 15 amino acids. The germline V gene has CDR1 MNHNS and CDR2 SASEGT. This CDR3 is CASKGQPVTDYGYTF. In DNA form, the CDR3 reads TGTGCCAGCAAGGGACAGCCCGTTACGGACTATGGCTACACCTTC.

This clone is medium-sized in the sample. The V and J genes are TRBV10-2 and TRBJ2-7, with a weak D call TRBD2 (6 bases). V lost 6 bases to trimming and J lost 3 bases, with 12 bases between them. CDR1 is WSHSY, CDR2 SAAADI, per germline. The CDR3 has 13 residues. The chain's CDR3 is CASRGLTLYEQYF. In nucleotides, the CDR3 is TGCGCCAGCAGGGGACTGACCCTCTACGAGCAGTACTTC.

The chain uses TRBV27 and TRBJ2-7; D not resolved. The V end was cut by 3 bases, the J end by 5 bases, with 11 bases between. CDR3 length: 13 amino acids. Germline CDR1 MNHEY, CDR2 SMNVEV (reference sequence). The CDR3 DNA reads as TGTGCCAGCAGTTTCGGTTCGGACGACGAGCAGTACTTC. Amino acid sequence: CASSFGSDDEQYF.

The CDR3 sequence: CASSPGRTGGSTNYGYTF. In nucleotides, the CDR3 is TGTGCCAGCAGCCCCGGGAGGACAGGGGGCTCAACTAACTATGGCTACACCTTC. The chain combines TRBV13 with TRBJ1-2, with 11 bases that match TRBD1. There are 18 residues in the CDR3. The V and J ends lost 5 bases and 0 bases, in that order; junction bases with no gene match: 11. CDR1 PRHDT and CDR2 FYEKMQ come from the germline V gene (reference sequence).

There are a few counts of this clone. The CDR3 DNA follows: TGTGCCTGGAGGGCCGAGGACAGTTTAATGAACACTGAAGCTTTCTTT. Translating it yields CAWRAEDSLMNTEAFF. The V gene is TRBV30, the J gene TRBJ1-1, with D possibly matching TRBD1 (6 bases). This CDR3 spans 16 amino acids. Per germline, CDR1 GTSNPN and CDR2 SVGIG (reference sequence). V lost 3 bases to trimming and J lost 0 bases, with 17 bases between them.

This chain uses TRBV5-1 with TRBJ1-3, with 8 bases fitting TRBD1. V shed 0 bases and J 4 bases; nucleotides not matched to a gene: 3. The CDR3 is made up of 15 amino acids. CDR1 SGHRS and CDR2 YFSETQ come from the germline V gene. This chain's CDR3 is CASSLEGTGGNTIYF. DNA of the CDR3: TGCGCCAGCAGCTTGGAAGGGACAGGAGGAAACACCATATATTTT.

This clone has only a few counts. V is TRBV12-5 and J is TRBJ2-7; no firm D call. The V and J ends lost 3 bases and 0 bases respectively, with 3 bases between them. This CDR3 has 12 residues. CDR1 is LGHNT and CDR2 is FRNRAP in the germline V gene. The CDR3 bases are TGTGCTAGTGGTTTAAGCTCCTACGAGCAGTACTTC. Protein product: CASGLSSYEQYF.

This clone was recorded only once. The rearrangement joins TRBV5-4 to TRBJ2-6, with a tentative D call TRBD2 (6 bases). Germline CDR1 is SGHNT and CDR2 is YYREEE (reference sequence). Trimming cost V 4 bases and J 0 bases, with 11 bases left between them. This CDR3 contains 16 residues. CDR3 bases: TGTGCCAGCAGCCCCGCCGGGGGCTCTGGGGCCAACGTCCTGACTTTC. This sequence encodes CASSPAGGSGANVLTF.

The V gene is TRBV10-3, the J gene TRBJ1-4; no clear D gene. V dropped 10 bases and J dropped 5 bases, with 17 bases sitting between them. The CDR3 contains 14 residues. CDR1 ENHRY and CDR2 SYGVKD come from the germline V gene. The CDR3 is CATRVEGPNEKLFF. The CDR3, as DNA: TGTGCCACCCGGGTTGAGGGCCCGAATGAAAAACTGTTTTTT.

The chain joins TRBV29-1 to TRBJ2-2; a weak D match, TRBD1 (6 bases). Trimming left V 3 bases short and J 7 bases short, with 12 bases between. The CDR3 loop spans 13 amino acids. Germline V gives CDR1 SQVTM, CDR2 ANQGSEA. CDR3 in DNA: TGCAGCGTTGAGGTGGGGGCGATCGGGGAGCTGTTTTTT. Its protein is CSVEVGAIGELFF.

The chain combines TRBV9 with TRBJ1-2; D call uncertain. Germline V gene data show CDR1 as SGDLS and CDR2 as YYNGEE. This CDR3 spans 13 amino acids. V lost 0 bases and J 4 bases, leaving 7 bases between the germline ends. This chain's CDR3 is CASSVGVSYGYTF. In DNA, the CDR3 is TGTGCCAGCAGCGTAGGGGTCTCCTATGGCTACACCTTC.

The chain couples TRBV6-1 to TRBJ1-1, with D unclear. CDR3 length: 13 amino acids. V was cut by 4 bases and J by 2 bases, with 8 bases left in between. Germline values: CDR1 MNHNS, CDR2 SASEGT. In nucleotides, the CDR3 is TGTGCCAGCAGTGCCCGACCCAACACTGAAGCTTTCTTT. Translating it yields CASSARPNTEAFF.

The V gene is TRBV10-2, the J gene TRBJ1-2; D might be TRBD1 (5 bases). From germline, CDR1 is WSHSY and CDR2 SAAADI. CDR3 size: 12 residues. The V end lost 3 bases, the J end lost 8 bases, and 10 bases lay between the germline ends. CDR3 amino acids: CASSDEGYGYTF. CDR3 DNA: TGCGCCAGCAGTGATGAGGGGTACGGCTACACCTTC.

The chain joins TRBV27 to TRBJ2-1; tentatively, D is TRBD1 (5 bases). Germline CDR1 and CDR2: MNHEY and SMNVEV (reference sequence). The V and J ends lost 3 bases and 2 bases respectively, with 11 bases between them. The CDR3 sequence is 15 residues long. The CDR3 region has the DNA TGTGCCAGCAGTTTGGCGACGACAGCCTACAATGAGCAGTTCTTC. Translated, it gives CASSLATTAYNEQFF.

This rearrangement joins TRBV5-4 to TRBJ1-1, with 9 bases that match TRBD1. The CDR3 extends over 15 amino acids. The J segment lost 2 bases and the V segment lost 4 bases, leaving 6 bases of the junction unmatched. The germline gives CDR1 SGHNT, CDR2 YYREEE (reference sequence). The CDR3 sequence is CASSPGDRVNTEAFF. The CDR3 region has the DNA TGTGCCAGCAGCCCGGGGGACAGGGTAAACACTGAAGCTTTCTTT. Using reference TRBV5-4 and TRBJ1-1 for the parts outside the CDR3, the full variable domain is ETGVTQSPTHLIKTRGQQVTLRCSSQSGHNTVSWYQQALGQGPQFIFQYYREEENGRGNFPPRFSGLQFPNYSSELNVNALELDDSALYLCASSPGDRVNTEAFFGQGTRLTVV.

The chain links TRBV30 to TRBJ2-1; possibly TRBD1 or TRBD2 for D (6 bases each). Per germline, CDR1 GTSNPN and CDR2 SVGIG (reference sequence). V lost 2 bases and J 6 bases, leaving 11 bases between the germline ends. This CDR3 has 13 amino acids. The CDR3 bases are TGTGCCTGGAGTCCGGGGGCCAGCAATGAGCAGTTCTTC. Protein: CAWSPGASNEQFF.

This chain joins TRBV11-3 and TRBJ2-2, with D possibly being TRBD2 (6 bases). Germline CDR1 SGHNT, CDR2 YENEEA. V was shortened by 0 bases and J by 2 bases, with 7 bases between the two germline ends. The CDR3 spans 15 residues. The CDR3 bases are TGTGCCAGCAGCTTAGATGGGACTAACACCGGGGAGCTGTTTTTT. This encodes CASSLDGTNTGELFF.

On this clone: Other DNA sequences of this sample code for an identical CDR3. The chain couples TRBV25-1 to TRBJ2-7; 9 nucleotides match TRBD2. Trimming removed 3 bases from V and 10 bases from J; junction bases left unmatched: 7. The germline V gene has CDR1 MGHDK and CDR2 SYGVNS. This CDR3 spans 13 amino acids. DNA for the CDR3: TGTGCCAGCAGTGACCGCGGGGGGGCGGAACAGTACTTC. Translating gives CASSDRGGAEQYF.

This sequence joins TRBV6-1 and TRBJ2-7; 8 bases match TRBD1. Trimming at V came to 1 base and at J to 9 bases, leaving 11 bases not matched to a gene. CDR1 and CDR2 from the germline V gene are MNHNS and SASEGT. The CDR3 runs 15 residues. CDR3 coding DNA: TGTGCCAGCAGTGAAGAAGTGACAGGGGAGGCAGGGCAGTACTTC. Its translation: CASSEEVTGEAGQYF.

The J gene is TRBJ2-7, the V gene TRBV5-1; 8 positions match TRBD1. J lost 0 bases, V lost 4 bases, and 9 bases had no gene match. CDR1 and CDR2 (germline): SGHRS, YFSETQ. The CDR3 has 16 residues. The CDR3 region is CASSPKTGGTSYEQYF. The CDR3 DNA reads as TGCGCCAGCAGCCCAAAAACAGGGGGAACCTCCTACGAGCAGTACTTC.

This chain uses TRBV30 with TRBJ1-6; perhaps TRBD1 as D (5 bases). The CDR3 is 13 amino acids. Germline V lookup: CDR1 GTSNPN, CDR2 SVGIG (reference sequence). V shed 0 bases and J shed 12 bases, with 12 bases lying between them. CDR3 sequence: CAWSVQEAQPLHF. CDR3 DNA: TGTGCCTGGAGTGTACAGGAAGCCCAACCCCTCCACTTT.